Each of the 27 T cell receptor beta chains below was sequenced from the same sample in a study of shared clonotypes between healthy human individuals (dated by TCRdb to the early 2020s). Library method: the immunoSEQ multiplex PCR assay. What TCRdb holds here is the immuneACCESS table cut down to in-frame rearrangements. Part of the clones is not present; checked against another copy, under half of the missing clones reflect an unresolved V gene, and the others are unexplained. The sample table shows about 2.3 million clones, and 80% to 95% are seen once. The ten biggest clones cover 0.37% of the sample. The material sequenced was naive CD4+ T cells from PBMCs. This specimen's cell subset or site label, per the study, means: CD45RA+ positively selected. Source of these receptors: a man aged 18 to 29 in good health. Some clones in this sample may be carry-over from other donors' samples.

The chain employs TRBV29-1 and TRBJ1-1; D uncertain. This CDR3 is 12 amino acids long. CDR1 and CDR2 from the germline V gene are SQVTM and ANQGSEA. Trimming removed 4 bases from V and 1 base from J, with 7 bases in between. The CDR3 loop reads CSVAGWNTEAFF. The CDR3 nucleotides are TGCAGCGTTGCGGGGTGGAACACTGAAGCTTTCTTT. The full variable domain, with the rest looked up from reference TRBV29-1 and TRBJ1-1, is SAVISQKPSRDICQRGTSLTIQCQVDSQVTMMFWYRQQPGQSLTLIATANQGSEATYESGFVIDKFPISRPNLTFSTLTVSNMSPEDSSIYLCSVAGWNTEAFFGQGTRLTVV.

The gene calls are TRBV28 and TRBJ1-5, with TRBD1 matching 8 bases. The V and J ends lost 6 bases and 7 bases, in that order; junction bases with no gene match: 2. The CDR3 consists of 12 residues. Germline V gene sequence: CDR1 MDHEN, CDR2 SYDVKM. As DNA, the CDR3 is TGTGCCAGCAGCCACAGGGGGCAGCCCCAGCATTTT. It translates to CASSHRGQPQHF.

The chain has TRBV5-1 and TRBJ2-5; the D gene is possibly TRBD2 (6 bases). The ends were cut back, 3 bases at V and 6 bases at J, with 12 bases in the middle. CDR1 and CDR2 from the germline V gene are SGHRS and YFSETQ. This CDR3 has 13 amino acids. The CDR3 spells CASSSREGKTQYF. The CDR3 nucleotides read TGCGCCAGCAGCTCGCGGGAAGGCAAGACCCAGTACTTC.

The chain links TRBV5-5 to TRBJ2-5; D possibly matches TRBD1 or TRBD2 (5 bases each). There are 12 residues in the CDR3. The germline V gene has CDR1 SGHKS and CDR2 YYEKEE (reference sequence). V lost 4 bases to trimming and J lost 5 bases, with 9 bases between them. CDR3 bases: TGTGCCAGCAGCCGGTGGGGGGAGACCCAGTACTTC. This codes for CASSRWGETQYF. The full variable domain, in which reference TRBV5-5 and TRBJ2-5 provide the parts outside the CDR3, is DAGVTQSPTHLIKTRGQQVTLRCSPISGHKSVSWYQQVLGQGPQFIFQYYEKEERGRGNFPDRFSARQFPNYSSELNVNALLLGDSALYLCASSRWGETQYFGPGTRLLVL.

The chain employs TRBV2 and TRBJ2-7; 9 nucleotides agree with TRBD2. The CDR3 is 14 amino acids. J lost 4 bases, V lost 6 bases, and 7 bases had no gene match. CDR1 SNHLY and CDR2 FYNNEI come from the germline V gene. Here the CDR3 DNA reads TGTGCCAGCAGCTATAGCGGGAGCGGGTACGAGCAGTACTTC. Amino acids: CASSYSGSGYEQYF.

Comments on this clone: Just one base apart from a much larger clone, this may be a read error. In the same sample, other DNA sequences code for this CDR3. The CDR3: CASSLVGETQYF. The CDR3, as DNA: TGCGCCAGCAGCTTGGTCGGGGAGACCCAGTACTTC. This sequence joins TRBV5-1 and TRBJ2-5; D ambiguous. Germline assignment: CDR1 SGHRS and CDR2 YFSETQ. V was cut by 0 bases and J by 5 bases, with 5 bases left in between. The CDR3 runs to 12 residues.

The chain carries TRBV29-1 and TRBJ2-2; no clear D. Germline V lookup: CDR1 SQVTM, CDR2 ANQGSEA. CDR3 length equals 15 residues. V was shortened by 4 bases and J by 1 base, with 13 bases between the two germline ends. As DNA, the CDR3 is TGCAGCGTTGCGCCTCCCCCGGGGAACACCGGGGAGCTGTTTTTT. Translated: CSVAPPPGNTGELFF.

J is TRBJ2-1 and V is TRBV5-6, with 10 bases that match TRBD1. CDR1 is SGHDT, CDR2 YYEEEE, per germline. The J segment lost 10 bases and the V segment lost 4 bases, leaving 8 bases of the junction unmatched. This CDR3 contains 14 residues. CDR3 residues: CASSKGTGAGEQFF. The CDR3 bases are TGTGCCAGCAGCAAAGGGACAGGGGCGGGGGAGCAGTTCTTC.

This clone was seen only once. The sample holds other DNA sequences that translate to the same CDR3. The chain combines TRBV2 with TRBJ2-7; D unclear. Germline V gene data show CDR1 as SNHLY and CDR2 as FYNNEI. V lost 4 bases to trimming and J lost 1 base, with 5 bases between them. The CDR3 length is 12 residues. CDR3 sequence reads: CASSGGSYEQYF. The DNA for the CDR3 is TGTGCCAGCAGTGGTGGGTCCTACGAGCAGTACTTC.

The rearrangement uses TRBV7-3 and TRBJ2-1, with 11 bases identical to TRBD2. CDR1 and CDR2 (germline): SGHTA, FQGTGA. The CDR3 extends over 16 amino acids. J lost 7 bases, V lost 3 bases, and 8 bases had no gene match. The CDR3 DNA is TGTGCCAGCAGCTTTCGTAGCGGGAGGGCCGGGAATGAGCAGTTCTTC. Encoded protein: CASSFRSGRAGNEQFF.

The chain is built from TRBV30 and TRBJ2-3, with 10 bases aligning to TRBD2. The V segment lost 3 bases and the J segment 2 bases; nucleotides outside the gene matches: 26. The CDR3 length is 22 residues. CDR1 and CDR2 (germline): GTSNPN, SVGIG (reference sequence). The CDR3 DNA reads TGTGCCTGGAGGAAATATCCCGGGGCCTATAGCGGGAGGAGGAGGGACACAGATACGCAGTATTTT. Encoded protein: CAWRKYPGAYSGRRRDTDTQYF. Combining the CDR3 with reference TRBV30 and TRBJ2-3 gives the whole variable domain SQTIHQWPATLVQPVGSPLSLECTVEGTSNPNLYWYRQAAGRGLQLLFYSVGIGQISSEVPQNLSASRPQDRQFILSSKKLLLSDSGFYLCAWRKYPGAYSGRRRDTDTQYFGPGTRLTVL.

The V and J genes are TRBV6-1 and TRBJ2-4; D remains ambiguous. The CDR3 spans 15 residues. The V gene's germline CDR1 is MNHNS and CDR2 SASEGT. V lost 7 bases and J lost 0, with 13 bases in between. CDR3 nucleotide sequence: TGTGCCAGCACCTTAGATTTGGTAGCCAAAAACATTCAGTACTTC. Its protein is CASTLDLVAKNIQYF.

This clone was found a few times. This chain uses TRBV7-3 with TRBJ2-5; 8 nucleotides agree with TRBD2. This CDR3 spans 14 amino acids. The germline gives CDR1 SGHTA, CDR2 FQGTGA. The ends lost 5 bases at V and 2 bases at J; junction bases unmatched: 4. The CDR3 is CASSPTSGQETQYF. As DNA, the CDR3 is TGTGCCAGCAGCCCAACTAGCGGACAAGAGACCCAGTACTTC.

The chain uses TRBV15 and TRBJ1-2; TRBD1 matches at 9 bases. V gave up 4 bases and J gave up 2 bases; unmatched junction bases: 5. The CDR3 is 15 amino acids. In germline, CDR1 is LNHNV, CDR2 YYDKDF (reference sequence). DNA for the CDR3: TGTGCCACCAGCATACAGGGGGCTTGGAACTATGGCTACACCTTC. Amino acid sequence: CATSIQGAWNYGYTF.

The CDR3 is CASRDPGQIYNEQFF. In DNA form, the CDR3 reads TGTGCCAGTAGGGATCCGGGACAGATCTACAATGAGCAGTTCTTC. This chain connects TRBV19 to TRBJ2-1, with TRBD1 matching 7 bases. The CDR3 is 15 residues long. The germline CDR1 and CDR2 sequences are LNHDA and SQIVND (reference sequence). V lost 6 bases and J lost 3; bases outside the gene matches: 8.

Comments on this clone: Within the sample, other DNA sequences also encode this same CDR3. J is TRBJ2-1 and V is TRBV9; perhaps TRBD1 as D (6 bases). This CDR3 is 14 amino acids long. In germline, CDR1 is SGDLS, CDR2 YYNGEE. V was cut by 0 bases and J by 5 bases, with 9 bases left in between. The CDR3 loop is CASSVGGRNNEQFF. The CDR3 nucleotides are TGTGCCAGCAGCGTAGGGGGGCGAAACAATGAGCAGTTCTTC.

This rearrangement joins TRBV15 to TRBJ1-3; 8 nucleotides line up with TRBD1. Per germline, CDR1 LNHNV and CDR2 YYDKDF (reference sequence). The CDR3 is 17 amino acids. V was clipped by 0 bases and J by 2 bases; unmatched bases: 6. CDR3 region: CATSRDRDRYTGNTIYF. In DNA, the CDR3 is TGTGCCACCAGCAGAGATAGGGACAGGTACACTGGAAACACCATATATTTT.

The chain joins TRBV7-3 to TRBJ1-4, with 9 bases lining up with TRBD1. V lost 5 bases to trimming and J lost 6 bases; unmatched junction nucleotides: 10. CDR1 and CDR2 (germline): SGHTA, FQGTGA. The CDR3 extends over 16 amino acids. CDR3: CASSTRRGQGYEKLFF. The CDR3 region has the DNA TGTGCCAGCAGCACCCGCAGGGGACAGGGCTATGAAAAACTGTTTTTT.

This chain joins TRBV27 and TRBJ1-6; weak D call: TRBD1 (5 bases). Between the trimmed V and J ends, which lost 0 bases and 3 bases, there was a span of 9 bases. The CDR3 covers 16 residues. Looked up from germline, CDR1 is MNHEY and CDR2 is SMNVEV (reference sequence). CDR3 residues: CASSLSGAGYNSPLHF. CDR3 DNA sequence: TGTGCCAGCAGTTTATCCGGGGCAGGCTATAATTCACCCCTCCACTTT.

This CDR3 reads CASSGLAGGPGSYEQYF. In nucleotides, the CDR3 is TGTGCCAGCAGTGGACTAGCGGGAGGGCCGGGCTCCTACGAGCAGTACTTC. This chain uses TRBV6-1 with TRBJ2-7, with 14 bases fitting TRBD2. Per the germline V gene, CDR1 is MNHNS and CDR2 is SASEGT. CDR3 length: 17 amino acids. V trimming: 4 bases; J trimming: 0 bases; junction bases outside the gene matches: 5.

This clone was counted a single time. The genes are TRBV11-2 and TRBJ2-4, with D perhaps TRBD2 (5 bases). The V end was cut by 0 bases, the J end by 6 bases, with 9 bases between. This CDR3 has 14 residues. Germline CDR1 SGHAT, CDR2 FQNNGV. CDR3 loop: CASSLDSAGNIQYF. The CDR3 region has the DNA TGTGCCAGCAGCTTAGATAGCGCCGGAAACATTCAGTACTTC.

The CDR3: CASRAGATEAFF. The CDR3 coding sequence is TGTGCCAGTCGGGCGGGGGCCACTGAAGCTTTCTTT. The chain employs TRBV6-6 and TRBJ1-1, with D maybe TRBD1 (6 bases). CDR3 length equals 12 residues. Germline CDR1 and CDR2: MNHNY and SVGAGI (reference sequence). The germline V and J ends were trimmed by 9 bases and 4 bases, with 12 bases remaining between them.

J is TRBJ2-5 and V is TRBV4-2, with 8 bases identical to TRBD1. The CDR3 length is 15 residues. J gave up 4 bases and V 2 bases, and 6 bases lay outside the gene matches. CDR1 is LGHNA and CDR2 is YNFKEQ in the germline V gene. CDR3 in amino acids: CASSQRQGTGETQYF. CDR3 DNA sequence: TGTGCCAGCAGCCAAAGACAGGGGACCGGAGAGACCCAGTACTTC.

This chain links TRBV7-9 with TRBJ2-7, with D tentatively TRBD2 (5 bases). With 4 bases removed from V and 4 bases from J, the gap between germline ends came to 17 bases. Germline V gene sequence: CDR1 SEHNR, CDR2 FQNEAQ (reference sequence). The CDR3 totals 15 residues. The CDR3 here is CASSSHRTVKYEQYF. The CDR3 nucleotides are TGTGCCAGCAGCTCCCACCGGACTGTTAAATACGAGCAGTACTTC. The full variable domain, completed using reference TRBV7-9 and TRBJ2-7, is DTGVSQNPRHKITKRGQNVTFRCDPISEHNRLYWYRQTLGQGPEFLTYFQNEAQLEKSRLLSDRFSAERPKGSFSTLEIQRTEQGDSAMYLCASSSHRTVKYEQYFGPGTRLTVT.

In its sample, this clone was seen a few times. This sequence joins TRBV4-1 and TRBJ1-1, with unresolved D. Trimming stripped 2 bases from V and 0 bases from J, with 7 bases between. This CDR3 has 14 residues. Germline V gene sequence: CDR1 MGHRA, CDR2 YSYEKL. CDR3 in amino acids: CASSQLPLNTEAFF. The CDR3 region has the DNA TGCGCCAGCAGCCAACTACCGTTGAACACTGAAGCTTTCTTT.

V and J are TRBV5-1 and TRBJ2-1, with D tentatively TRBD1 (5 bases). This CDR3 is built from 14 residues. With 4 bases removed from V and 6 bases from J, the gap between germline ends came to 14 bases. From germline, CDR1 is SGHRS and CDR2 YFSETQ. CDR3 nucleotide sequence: TGCGCCAGCAGCCAGACAGCTACCATCAATGAGCAGTTCTTC. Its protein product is CASSQTATINEQFF. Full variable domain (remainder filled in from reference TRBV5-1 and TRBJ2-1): KAGVTQTPRYLIKTRGQQVTLSCSPISGHRSVSWYQQTPGQGLQFLFEYFSETQRNKGNFPGRFSGRQFSNSRSEMNVSTLELGDSALYLCASSQTATINEQFFGPGTRLTVL.

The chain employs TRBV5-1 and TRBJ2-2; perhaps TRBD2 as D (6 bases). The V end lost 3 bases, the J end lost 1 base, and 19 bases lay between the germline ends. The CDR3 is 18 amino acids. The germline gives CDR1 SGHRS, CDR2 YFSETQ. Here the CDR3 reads CASSSPRDSGENTGELFF. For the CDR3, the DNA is TGCGCCAGCAGCTCCCCGAGGGATAGCGGAGAGAACACCGGGGAGCTGTTTTTT.